This TCR beta chain comes out of a study of shared clonotypes between healthy human individuals. Study-wide findings and caveats: It was the few donors that limited the genetic and exposure-history diversity represented. Sequencing depth was expected to affect clonotype sharing among donors.

With regard to this clone: No antigen is known for it.

The CDR3 covers 16 residues. Losses at the gene ends were 10 bases for V and 0 bases for J; bases not matched to a gene: 12. CDR1 and CDR2 from the germline V gene are MNHNY and SVGAGI (reference sequence). Repertoires were generated with immunoSEQ multiplex PCR, while TCRdb's copy carries only in-frame clones and drops some. Here the sample spans fewer than 700,000 clones, around 78% being singletons. Material for sequencing was PBMCs. The sequence was obtained from a woman aged 40 to 50 in good health. Some clones in this sample may be carry-over from other donors' samples. The V gene is TRBV6-6, the J gene TRBJ2-7; 10 bases match TRBD2. The CDR3 loop is CATSVGPSGSSYEQYF. Written as DNA, the CDR3 is TGTGCCACCTCAGTCGGCCCTAGCGGGAGCTCCTACGAGCAGTACTTC.